Sequencing of this T cell receptor (beta chain) was carried out in a study of CXCR3-negative and CXCR3-positive naive CD8 T cells. Overall study findings and caveats: The majority of assays used fresh PBMCs, and CXCR3 expression partially decreased after cryopreservation. The TRBV-TRBJ usage of naive CXCR3-negative and CXCR3-positive cells was similar, but that of memory cells differed. Naive subsets were similarly diverse, while memory CD8+ repertoires were much less diverse.

The CDR3 has 15 residues. UMI-tagged TRB cDNA libraries were built via 5' RACE. TCRdb reprocessed the 5' RACE reads, with one entry per CDR3 protein and no DNA. The sample includes some 130,000 distinct CDR3 sequences. A word on this clonotype: What it binds is not known.

This clonotype originated in a human donor in good health. Some clones in this sample may be carry-over from other donors' samples. The sequenced material came from naive CXCR3- CD8+ T cells from blood. Indicated subset: CD45RO-CCR7+CD27+CD95- naive CD8+ T cells lacking CXCR3 (TNR3-). This chain links TRBV12-3 or TRBV12-4 with TRBJ2-1; checking the TCRdb D call of TRBD2 is not possible without DNA. The CDR3 protein is CASSLSRQGYNEQFF.